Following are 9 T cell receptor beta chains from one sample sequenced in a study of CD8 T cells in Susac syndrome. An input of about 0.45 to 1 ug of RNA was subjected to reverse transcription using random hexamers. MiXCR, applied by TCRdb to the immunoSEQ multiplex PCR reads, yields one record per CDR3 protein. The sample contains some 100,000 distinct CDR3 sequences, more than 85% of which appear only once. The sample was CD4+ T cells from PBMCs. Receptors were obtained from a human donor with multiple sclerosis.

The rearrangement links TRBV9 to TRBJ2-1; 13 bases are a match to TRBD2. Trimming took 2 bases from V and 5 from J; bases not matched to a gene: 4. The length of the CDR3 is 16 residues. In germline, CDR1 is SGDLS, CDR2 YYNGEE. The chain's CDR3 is CASSVRGLAGDNEQFF. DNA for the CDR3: TGTGCCAGCAGCGTCCGCGGACTAGCGGGGGACAATGAGCAGTTCTTC.

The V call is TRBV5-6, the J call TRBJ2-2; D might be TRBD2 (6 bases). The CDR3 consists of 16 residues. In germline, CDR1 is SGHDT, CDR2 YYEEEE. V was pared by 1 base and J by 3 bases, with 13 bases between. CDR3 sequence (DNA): TGTGCCAGCAGCTTGACCGGGGGTAGGCACACCGGGGAGCTGTTTTTT. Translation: CASSLTGGRHTGELFF.

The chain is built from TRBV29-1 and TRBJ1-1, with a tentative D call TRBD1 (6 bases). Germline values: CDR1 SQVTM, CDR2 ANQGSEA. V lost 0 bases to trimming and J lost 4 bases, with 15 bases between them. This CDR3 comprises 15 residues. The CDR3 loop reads CSVEDEDRGATEAFF. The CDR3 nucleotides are TGCAGCGTTGAAGATGAGGACAGAGGGGCCACTGAAGCTTTCTTT.

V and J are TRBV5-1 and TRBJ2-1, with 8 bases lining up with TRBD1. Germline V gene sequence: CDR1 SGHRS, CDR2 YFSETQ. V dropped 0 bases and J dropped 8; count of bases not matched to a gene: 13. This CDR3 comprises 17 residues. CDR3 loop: CASSLAVGQGAGYEQFF. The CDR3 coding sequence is TGCGCCAGCAGCTTGGCTGTTGGGCAGGGGGCCGGTTATGAGCAGTTCTTC. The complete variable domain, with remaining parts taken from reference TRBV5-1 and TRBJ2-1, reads KAGVTQTPRYLIKTRGQQVTLSCSPISGHRSVSWYQQTPGQGLQFLFEYFSETQRNKGNFPGRFSGRQFSNSRSEMNVSTLELGDSALYLCASSLAVGQGAGYEQFFGPGTRLTVL.

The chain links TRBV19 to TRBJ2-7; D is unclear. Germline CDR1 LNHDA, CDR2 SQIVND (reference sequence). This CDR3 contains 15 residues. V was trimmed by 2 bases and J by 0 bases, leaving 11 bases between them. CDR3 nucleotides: TGTGCCAGTAGTATAAAAGGTGAACCCTCCTACGAGCAGTACTTC. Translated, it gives CASSIKGEPSYEQYF. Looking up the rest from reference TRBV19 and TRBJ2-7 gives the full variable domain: DGGITQSPKYLFRKEGQNVTLSCEQNLNHDAMYWYRQDPGQGLRLIYYSQIVNDFQKGDIAEGYSVSREKKESFPLTVTSAQKNPTAFYLCASSIKGEPSYEQYFGPGTRLTVT.

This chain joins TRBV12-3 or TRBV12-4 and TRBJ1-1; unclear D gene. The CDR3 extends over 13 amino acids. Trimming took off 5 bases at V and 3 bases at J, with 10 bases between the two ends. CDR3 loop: CASSNRADTEAFF. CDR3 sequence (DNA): TGTGCCAGCAGTAACCGGGCCGACACTGAAGCTTTCTTT.

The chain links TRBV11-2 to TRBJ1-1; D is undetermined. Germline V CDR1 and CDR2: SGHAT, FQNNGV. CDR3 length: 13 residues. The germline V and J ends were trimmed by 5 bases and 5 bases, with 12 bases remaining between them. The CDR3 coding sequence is TGTGCCAGCAGCACGGGCCGGAGGACTGAAGCTTTCTTT. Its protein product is CASSTGRRTEAFF.

The CDR3 sequence is CASSSTVIGAGNTIYF. CDR3 in DNA: TGTGCCAGCTCTTCGACAGTCATCGGCGCTGGAAACACCATATATTTT. The chain is built from TRBV18 and TRBJ1-3; possible D gene TRBD1, 5 bases. This CDR3 contains 16 residues. Trimming cost V 6 bases and J 2 bases, with 17 bases left between them. Germline V gene lookup returns CDR1 KGHSH and CDR2 LQKENI.

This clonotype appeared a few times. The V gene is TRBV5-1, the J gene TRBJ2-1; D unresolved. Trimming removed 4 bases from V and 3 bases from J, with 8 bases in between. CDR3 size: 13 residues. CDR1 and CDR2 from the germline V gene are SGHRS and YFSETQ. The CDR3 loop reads CASSAPSYNEQFF. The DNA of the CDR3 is TGCGCCAGCAGCGCCCCTAGCTACAATGAGCAGTTCTTC.